Listed below are T cell receptor beta chains from one sample, sequenced in a study of Ad26.COV2.S vaccination and SARS-CoV-2 variants. Only in-frame clones appear in the TCRdb table, and some are missing; sequencing was by immunoSEQ multiplex PCR. Here the sample spans about 420,000 clones, 88% being singletons. The source material was peripheral blood, sampled in a trial of Ad26.COV2.S vaccine versus placebo. The receptors were gathered from a person between 18 and 60 years old who received the Ad26.COV2.S COVID-19 vaccine or a placebo. Each CDR3 is given with its conserved first and last residue. D genes are given only for firm matches. Size is stated for part of the rows, as once, few or many counts, or as a class when the clone is expanded.

clone_size: NA
v_call: TRBV2
d_call: NA
j_call: TRBJ1-4
cdr3_aa: CASTYTGQGEKLFF
cdr3_nt: TGTGCCAGCACCTACACAGGGCAGGGAGAAAAACTGTTTTTT

clone_size: NA
v_call: TRBV10-3
d_call: TRBD1
j_call: TRBJ1-2
cdr3_aa: CAIRQGDGYTF
cdr3_nt: TGTGCCATTCGACAGGGCGATGGCTACACCTTC

clone_size: once
v_call: TRBV7-8
d_call: TRBD2
j_call: TRBJ2-7
cdr3_aa: CASSLAPAGGYEQYF
cdr3_nt: TGTGCCAGCAGCTTAGCTCCAGCGGGGGGTTACGAGCAGTACTTC

clone_size: NA
v_call: TRBV5-4
d_call: NA
j_call: TRBJ2-5
cdr3_aa: CASSAKQGRQETQYF
cdr3_nt: TGTGCCAGCAGCGCAAAACAGGGTCGCCAAGAGACCCAGTACTTC

clone_size: NA
v_call: TRBV9
d_call: NA
j_call: TRBJ2-3
cdr3_aa: CASSVGRLFTDTQYF
cdr3_nt: TGTGCCAGCAGCGTTGGCAGGTTATTCACAGATACGCAGTATTTT

clone_size: NA
v_call: TRBV5-8
d_call: NA
j_call: TRBJ2-2
cdr3_aa: CASSFSLPTTGELFF
cdr3_nt: TGTGCCAGCAGCTTTAGCCTACCTACCACCGGGGAGCTGTTTTTT

clone_size: NA
v_call: TRBV20-1
d_call: TRBD1
j_call: TRBJ1-4
cdr3_aa: CSASAQGGEKLFF
cdr3_nt: TGCAGTGCTAGTGCCCAGGGGGGTGAAAAACTGTTTTTT

clone_size: NA
v_call: TRBV6-1
d_call: TRBD1
j_call: TRBJ1-2
cdr3_aa: CASSEGQGFGYTF
cdr3_nt: TGTGCCAGCAGTGAGGGACAGGGGTTTGGCTACACCTTC

clone_size: NA
v_call: TRBV7-2
d_call: NA
j_call: TRBJ2-3
cdr3_aa: CASSLVPGIPTYTQYF
cdr3_nt: TGTGCCAGCAGCTTGGTTCCAGGAATACCCACGTATACGCAGTATTTT

clone_size: NA
v_call: TRBV2
d_call: NA
j_call: TRBJ2-2
cdr3_aa: CASSGDLITGELFF
cdr3_nt: TGTGCCAGCAGTGGTGACTTAATCACCGGGGAGCTGTTTTTT

clone_size: NA
v_call: TRBV2
d_call: NA
j_call: TRBJ1-3
cdr3_aa: CASSGLGGAGQILRNTIYF
cdr3_nt: TGTGCCAGCAGTGGTTTGGGGGGGGCTGGGCAGATTCTGCGAAACACCATATATTTT

clone_size: NA
v_call: TRBV19
d_call: NA
j_call: TRBJ2-5
cdr3_aa: CASSILPTRLETQYF
cdr3_nt: TGTGCCAGTAGTATACTGCCCACCCGGTTAGAGACCCAGTACTTC

clone_size: NA
v_call: TRBV9
d_call: NA
j_call: TRBJ2-1
cdr3_aa: CASSGGDRSSYNEQFF
cdr3_nt: TGTGCCAGCAGCGGAGGGGATCGGAGCTCCTACAATGAGCAGTTCTTC

clone_size: NA
v_call: TRBV5-8
d_call: TRBD2
j_call: TRBJ2-3
cdr3_aa: CASSLSAGLGTQYF
cdr3_nt: TGTGCCAGCAGCTTGTCAGCGGGGTTAGGTACGCAGTATTTT

clone_size: NA
v_call: TRBV6-6
d_call: NA
j_call: TRBJ1-1
cdr3_aa: CASGTPTPYGTEAFF
cdr3_nt: TGTGCCAGTGGTACCCCAACTCCATATGGGACTGAAGCTTTCTTT

clone_size: NA
v_call: TRBV4-1
d_call: TRBD1
j_call: TRBJ1-2
cdr3_aa: CASSQVAGRRGREGSGYTF
cdr3_nt: TGCGCCAGCAGCCAAGTTGCCGGTAGGAGGGGGCGCGAGGGAAGTGGCTACACCTTC

clone_size: NA
v_call: TRBV6-2/TRBV6-3
d_call: NA
j_call: TRBJ2-7
cdr3_aa: CASSYSLDGTQYF
cdr3_nt: TGTGCCAGCAGTTACTCACTGGACGGGACTCAGTACTTC

clone_size: NA
v_call: TRBV19
d_call: NA
j_call: TRBJ1-5
cdr3_aa: CASSDRSASNQPQHF
cdr3_nt: TGTGCCAGTAGTGACAGGTCCGCTAGCAATCAGCCCCAGCATTTT

clone_size: NA
v_call: TRBV27
d_call: NA
j_call: TRBJ1-4
cdr3_aa: CASSPDAVANEKLFF
cdr3_nt: TGTGCCAGCAGTCCTGATGCGGTCGCTAATGAAAAACTGTTTTTT

clone_size: NA
v_call: TRBV5-4
d_call: NA
j_call: TRBJ2-5
cdr3_aa: CASSPRARGAQETQYF
cdr3_nt: TGTGCCAGCAGCCCCCGGGCCCGGGGGGCCCAAGAGACCCAGTACTTC

clone_size: once
v_call: TRBV30
d_call: NA
j_call: TRBJ1-1
cdr3_aa: CAWSVERKAFF
cdr3_nt: TGTGCCTGGAGTGTGGAGAGGAAAGCTTTCTTT

clone_size: NA
v_call: TRBV2
d_call: NA
j_call: TRBJ2-7
cdr3_aa: CASSGAVEGDSYEQYF
cdr3_nt: TGTGCCAGCAGTGGGGCGGTCGAGGGCGACTCCTACGAGCAGTACTTC

clone_size: NA
v_call: TRBV19
d_call: NA
j_call: TRBJ1-1
cdr3_aa: CASRTVDFTAFF
cdr3_nt: TGTGCCAGTAGGACAGTAGACTTTACGGCTTTCTTT

clone_size: NA
v_call: TRBV6-2/TRBV6-3
d_call: NA
j_call: TRBJ1-5
cdr3_aa: CASSLGDQPQHF
cdr3_nt: TGTGCCAGCAGTCTGGGGGATCAGCCCCAGCATTTT

clone_size: NA
v_call: TRBV6-1
d_call: NA
j_call: TRBJ1-6
cdr3_aa: CASSEDTGWNSPLHF
cdr3_nt: TGTGCCAGCAGTGAAGACACAGGGTGGAATTCACCCCTCCACTTT

clone_size: NA
v_call: TRBV9
d_call: NA
j_call: TRBJ2-7
cdr3_aa: CASSVEYQWPARDLSYEQYF
cdr3_nt: TGTGCCAGCAGCGTAGAGTATCAGTGGCCGGCCCGCGACTTGTCCTACGAGCAGTACTTC

clone_size: NA
v_call: TRBV7-8
d_call: TRBD2
j_call: TRBJ2-1
cdr3_aa: CASSPRSGGYNEQFF
cdr3_nt: TGTGCCAGCAGCCCCCGAAGCGGGGGTTACAATGAGCAGTTCTTC

clone_size: NA
v_call: TRBV4-1
d_call: NA
j_call: TRBJ2-3
cdr3_aa: CASSQEGELAGAFKDTQYF
cdr3_nt: TGCGCCAGCAGCCAAGAGGGGGAGTTAGCCGGGGCCTTTAAAGATACGCAGTATTTT

clone_size: NA
v_call: TRBV6-5
d_call: NA
j_call: TRBJ2-2
cdr3_aa: CASSYRRTYTGELFF
cdr3_nt: TGTGCCAGCAGTTACAGGCGGACATACACCGGGGAGCTGTTTTTT

clone_size: NA
v_call: TRBV4-3
d_call: NA
j_call: TRBJ1-4
cdr3_aa: CASSQEGEKLFF
cdr3_nt: TGCGCCAGCAGCCAAGAGGGTGAAAAACTGTTTTTT

clone_size: NA
v_call: TRBV18
d_call: NA
j_call: TRBJ1-6
cdr3_aa: CASSPGQSPLHF
cdr3_nt: TGTGCCAGCTCACCTGGGCAGTCACCCCTCCACTTT

clone_size: NA
v_call: TRBV5-4
d_call: NA
j_call: TRBJ1-1
cdr3_aa: CASSFLRNTEAFF
cdr3_nt: TGTGCCAGCAGCTTCCTCCGGAACACTGAAGCTTTCTTT

clone_size: once
v_call: TRBV6-1
d_call: NA
j_call: TRBJ2-5
cdr3_aa: CASSEAGQAAKTQYF
cdr3_nt: TGTGCCAGCAGTGAAGCGGGACAAGCGGCGAAGACCCAGTACTTC

clone_size: NA
v_call: TRBV7-3
d_call: NA
j_call: TRBJ1-6
cdr3_aa: CASSGGSNSPLHF
cdr3_nt: TGTGCCAGCAGTGGGGGCAGTAATTCACCCCTCCACTTT

clone_size: NA
v_call: TRBV6-2/TRBV6-3
d_call: NA
j_call: TRBJ1-1
cdr3_aa: CASSYAGWEAFF
cdr3_nt: TGTGCCAGCAGTTACGCCGGGTGGGAAGCTTTCTTT

clone_size: NA
v_call: TRBV20-1
d_call: NA
j_call: TRBJ1-1
cdr3_aa: CSASRYNTEAFF
cdr3_nt: TGCAGTGCTAGTCGATATAACACTGAAGCTTTCTTT

clone_size: NA
v_call: TRBV27
d_call: NA
j_call: TRBJ1-1
cdr3_aa: CASSREENTEAFF
cdr3_nt: TGTGCCAGCAGCCGTGAGGAGAACACTGAAGCTTTCTTT

clone_size: NA
v_call: TRBV7-2
d_call: NA
j_call: TRBJ1-5
cdr3_aa: CASSPGQWRDQPQHF
cdr3_nt: TGTGCCAGCAGCCCCGGACAGTGGCGAGATCAGCCCCAGCATTTT

clone_size: NA
v_call: TRBV7-2
d_call: TRBD1
j_call: TRBJ2-3
cdr3_aa: CASSRQGRTDTQYF
cdr3_nt: TGTGCCAGCAGTAGACAGGGGCGGACAGATACGCAGTATTTT

clone_size: NA
v_call: TRBV7-2
d_call: NA
j_call: TRBJ1-4
cdr3_aa: CASSLGVWGGEKLFF
cdr3_nt: TGTGCCAGCAGCTTAGGAGTGTGGGGAGGGGAAAAACTGTTTTTT

clone_size: NA
v_call: TRBV7-9
d_call: TRBD1
j_call: TRBJ1-6
cdr3_aa: CASSRDRINSPLHF
cdr3_nt: TGTGCCAGCAGCAGGGACAGGATAAATTCACCCCTCCACTTT

clone_size: NA
v_call: TRBV4-1
d_call: NA
j_call: TRBJ1-1
cdr3_aa: CASSQWGGEDTEAFF
cdr3_nt: TGCGCCAGCAGCCAATGGGGGGGGGAGGACACTGAAGCTTTCTTT

clone_size: once
v_call: TRBV6-2/TRBV6-3
d_call: NA
j_call: TRBJ2-7
cdr3_aa: CASSPVKGARSYEQYF
cdr3_nt: TGTGCCAGCAGCCCCGTGAAGGGCGCGCGTTCCTACGAGCAGTACTTC

clone_size: NA
v_call: TRBV12-5
d_call: NA
j_call: TRBJ2-3
cdr3_aa: CASASGGTDTQYF
cdr3_nt: TGTGCTAGTGCCTCGGGGGGCACAGATACGCAGTATTTT

clone_size: NA
v_call: TRBV30
d_call: TRBD1
j_call: TRBJ1-5
cdr3_aa: CAWSSLGGGQPQHF
cdr3_nt: TGTGCCTGGAGTAGCTTAGGGGGCGGTCAGCCCCAGCATTTT

clone_size: NA
v_call: TRBV2
d_call: NA
j_call: TRBJ2-1
cdr3_aa: CASLYGIANEQFF
cdr3_nt: TGTGCCAGCCTATACGGGATCGCCAATGAGCAGTTCTTC

clone_size: NA
v_call: TRBV6-5
d_call: TRBD1
j_call: TRBJ1-6
cdr3_aa: CASVRQGAENSPLHF
cdr3_nt: TGTGCCAGCGTCCGACAGGGGGCCGAAAATTCACCCCTCCACTTT

clone_size: NA
v_call: TRBV24-1
d_call: TRBD1
j_call: TRBJ2-2
cdr3_aa: CATSGARGHNTGELFF
cdr3_nt: TGTGCCACCAGTGGAGCGAGGGGGCACAACACCGGGGAGCTGTTTTTT

clone_size: NA
v_call: TRBV19
d_call: TRBD2
j_call: TRBJ2-1
cdr3_aa: CAISGTSGSYNEQFF
cdr3_nt: TGTGCCATTTCCGGGACTAGCGGCTCCTACAATGAGCAGTTCTTC

clone_size: NA
v_call: TRBV27
d_call: NA
j_call: TRBJ2-5
cdr3_aa: CASSPLGTRIQETQYF
cdr3_nt: TGTGCCAGCAGTCCCCTCGGGACTCGGATCCAAGAGACCCAGTACTTC

clone_size: NA
v_call: TRBV18
d_call: TRBD1
j_call: TRBJ1-1
cdr3_aa: CASSPWSTGDTEAFF
cdr3_nt: TGTGCCAGCTCACCGTGGTCGACAGGGGATACTGAAGCTTTCTTT